A selection of T cell receptor beta chains follows, all from one sample in a study of blood T cell repertoires in COVID-19. Using immunoSEQ multiplex PCR, the repertoire was profiled, and TCRdb retains in-frame clones only, with some absent. The sample holds 150,000 or so clones, 80% to 90% seen once. Sample: peripheral blood. These receptor sequences come from a woman aged 45-65 years with COVID-19, enrolled during active disease. Both conserved end residues are part of each CDR3. The order of the fields is V gene, D gene, clone size, J gene, CDR3 DNA, CDR3 protein. D genes are given only for firm matches. The size field is filled for only some rows; it gives once, few, many or a size class.

v_call: TRBV12-3/TRBV12-4
d_call: .
clone_size: .
j_call: TRBJ1-2
cdr3_nt: TGTGCCAGCAGTTTTACGGGGGTAAGGATTTACACCTTC
cdr3_aa: CASSFTGVRIYTF

v_call: TRBV9
d_call: TRBD1
clone_size: .
j_call: TRBJ1-4
cdr3_nt: TGTGCCAGCAGCGCCCCGACAGGGGGCCTTAATGAAAAACTGTTTTTT
cdr3_aa: CASSAPTGGLNEKLFF

v_call: TRBV6-6
d_call: TRBD1
clone_size: .
j_call: TRBJ2-3
cdr3_nt: TGTGCCAGCAGCATAAACAGGGGAACTAGCACAGATACGCAGTATTTT
cdr3_aa: CASSINRGTSTDTQYF

v_call: TRBV30
d_call: TRBD1
clone_size: once
j_call: TRBJ1-2
cdr3_nt: TGTGCTTCGACAGGGGGGGGCTACACCTTC
cdr3_aa: CASTGGGYTF

v_call: TRBV2
d_call: TRBD1
clone_size: .
j_call: TRBJ1-5
cdr3_nt: TGTGCCAGCGGGGGACAGGGGGCAGGGCAGCCCCAGCATTTT
cdr3_aa: CASGGQGAGQPQHF

v_call: TRBV11-2
d_call: TRBD1
clone_size: few
j_call: TRBJ1-1
cdr3_nt: TGTGCCAGCAGCTCATCACAGGGGACGAGCACTGAAGCTTTCTTT
cdr3_aa: CASSSSQGTSTEAFF

v_call: TRBV6-5
d_call: TRBD2
clone_size: .
j_call: TRBJ2-1
cdr3_nt: TGTGCCAGCAGTTACTCGCTAGCGGCCGGGAACAATGAGCAGTTCTTC
cdr3_aa: CASSYSLAAGNNEQFF

v_call: TRBV2
d_call: .
clone_size: .
j_call: TRBJ2-1
cdr3_nt: TGTGCCAGCAGCCCCGGAGTAAGCTCCTACAATGAGCAGTTCTTC
cdr3_aa: CASSPGVSSYNEQFF

v_call: TRBV6-2/TRBV6-3
d_call: .
clone_size: few
j_call: TRBJ2-3
cdr3_nt: TGTGCCAGCAGTTTATCGGGGAATACGCAGTATTTT
cdr3_aa: CASSLSGNTQYF

v_call: TRBV15
d_call: TRBD1
clone_size: once
j_call: TRBJ1-6
cdr3_nt: TGTGCCACCAGCACCCTACGACAGGGGGCGAGCAATTCACCCCTCCACTTT
cdr3_aa: CATSTLRQGASNSPLHF